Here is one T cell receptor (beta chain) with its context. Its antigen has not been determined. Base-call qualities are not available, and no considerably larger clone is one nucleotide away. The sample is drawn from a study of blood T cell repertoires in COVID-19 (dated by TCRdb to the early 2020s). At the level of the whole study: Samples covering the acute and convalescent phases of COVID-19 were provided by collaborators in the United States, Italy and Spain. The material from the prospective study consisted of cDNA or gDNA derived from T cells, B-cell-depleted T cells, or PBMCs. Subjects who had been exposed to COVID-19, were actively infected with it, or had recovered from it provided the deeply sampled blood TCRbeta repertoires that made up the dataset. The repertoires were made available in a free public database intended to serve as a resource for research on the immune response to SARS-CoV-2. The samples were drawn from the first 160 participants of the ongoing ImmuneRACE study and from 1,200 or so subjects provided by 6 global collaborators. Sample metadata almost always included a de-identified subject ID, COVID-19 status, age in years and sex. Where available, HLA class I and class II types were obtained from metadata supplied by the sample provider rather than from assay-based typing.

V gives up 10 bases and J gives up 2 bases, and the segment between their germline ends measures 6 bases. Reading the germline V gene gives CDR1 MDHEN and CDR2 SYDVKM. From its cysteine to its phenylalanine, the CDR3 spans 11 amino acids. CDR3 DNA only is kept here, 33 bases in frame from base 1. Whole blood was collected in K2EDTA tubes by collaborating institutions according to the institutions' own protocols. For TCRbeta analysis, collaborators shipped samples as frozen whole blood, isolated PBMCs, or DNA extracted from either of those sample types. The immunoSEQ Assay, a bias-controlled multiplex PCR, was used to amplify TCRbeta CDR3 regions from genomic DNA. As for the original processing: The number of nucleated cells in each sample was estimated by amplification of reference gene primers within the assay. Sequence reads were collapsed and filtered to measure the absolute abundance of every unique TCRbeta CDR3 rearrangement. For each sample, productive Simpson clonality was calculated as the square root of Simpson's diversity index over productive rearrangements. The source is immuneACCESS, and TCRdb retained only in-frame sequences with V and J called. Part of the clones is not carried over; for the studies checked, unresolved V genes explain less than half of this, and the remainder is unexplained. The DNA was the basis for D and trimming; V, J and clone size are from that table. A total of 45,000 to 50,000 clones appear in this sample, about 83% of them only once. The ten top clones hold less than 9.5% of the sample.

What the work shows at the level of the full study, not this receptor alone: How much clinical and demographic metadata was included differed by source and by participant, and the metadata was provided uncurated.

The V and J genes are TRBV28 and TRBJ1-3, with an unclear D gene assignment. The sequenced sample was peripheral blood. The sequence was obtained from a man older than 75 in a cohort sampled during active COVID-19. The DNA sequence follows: TGTGCCATACCAGCTGGAAACACCATATATTTT. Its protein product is CAIPAGNTIYF.